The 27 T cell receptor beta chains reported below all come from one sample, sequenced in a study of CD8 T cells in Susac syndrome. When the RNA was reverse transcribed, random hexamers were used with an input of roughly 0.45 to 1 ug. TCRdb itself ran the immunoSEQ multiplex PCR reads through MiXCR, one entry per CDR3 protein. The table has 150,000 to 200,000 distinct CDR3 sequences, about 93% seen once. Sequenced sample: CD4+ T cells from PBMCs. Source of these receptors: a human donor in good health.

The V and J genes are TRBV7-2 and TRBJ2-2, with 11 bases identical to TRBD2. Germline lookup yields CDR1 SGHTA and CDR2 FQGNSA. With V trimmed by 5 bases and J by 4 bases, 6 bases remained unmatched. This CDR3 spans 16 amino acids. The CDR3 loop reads CASSLASGGRTGELFF. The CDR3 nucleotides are TGTGCCAGCAGCCTCGCTAGCGGGGGGCGCACCGGGGAGCTGTTTTTT.

The CDR3 region is CASSLARTSGYNEQFF. In DNA, the CDR3 is TGCGCCAGCAGCTTGGCCAGGACTAGCGGTTACAATGAGCAGTTCTTC. V and J are TRBV5-1 and TRBJ2-1, with TRBD2 matching over 10 bases. V trimming: 0 bases; J trimming: 4 bases; junction bases outside the gene matches: 4. CDR3 length: 16 residues. The V gene's germline CDR1 is SGHRS and CDR2 YFSETQ.

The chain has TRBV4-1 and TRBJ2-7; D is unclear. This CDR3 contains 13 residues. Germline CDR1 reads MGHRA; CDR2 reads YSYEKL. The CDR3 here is CTLSRVVSSEQYV. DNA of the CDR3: TGCACCTTGAGTAGGGTCGTTTCGTCAGAGCAGTACGTC.

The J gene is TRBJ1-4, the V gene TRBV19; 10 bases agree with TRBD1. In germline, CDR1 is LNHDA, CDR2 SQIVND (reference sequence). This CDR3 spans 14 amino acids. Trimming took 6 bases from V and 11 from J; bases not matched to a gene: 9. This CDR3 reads CASSPTGGGWKLFF. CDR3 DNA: TGTGCCAGTAGCCCGACAGGGGGCGGTTGGAAACTGTTTTTT.

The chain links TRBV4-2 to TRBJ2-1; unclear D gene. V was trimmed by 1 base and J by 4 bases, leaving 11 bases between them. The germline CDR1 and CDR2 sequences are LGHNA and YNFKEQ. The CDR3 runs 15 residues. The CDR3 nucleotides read TGTGCCAGCAGCCAAGGGCAGTCTACATACAATGAGCAGTTCTTC. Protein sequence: CASSQGQSTYNEQFF.

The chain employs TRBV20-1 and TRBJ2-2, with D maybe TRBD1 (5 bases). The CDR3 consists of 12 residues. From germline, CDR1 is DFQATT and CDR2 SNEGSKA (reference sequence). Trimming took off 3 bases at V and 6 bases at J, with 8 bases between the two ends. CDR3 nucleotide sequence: TGCAGTGCTAGCAGGGATCCCGGGGAGCTGTTTTTT. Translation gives CSASRDPGELFF.

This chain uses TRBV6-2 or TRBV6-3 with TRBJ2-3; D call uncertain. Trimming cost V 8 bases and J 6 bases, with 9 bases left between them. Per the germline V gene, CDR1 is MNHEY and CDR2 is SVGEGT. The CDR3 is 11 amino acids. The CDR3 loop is CASGLGDTQYF. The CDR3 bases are TGTGCCAGCGGCCTAGGGGATACGCAGTATTTT.

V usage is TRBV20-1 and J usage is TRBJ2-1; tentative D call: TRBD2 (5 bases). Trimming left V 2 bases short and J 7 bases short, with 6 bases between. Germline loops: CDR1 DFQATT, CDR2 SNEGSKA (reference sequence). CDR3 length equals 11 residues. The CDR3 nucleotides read TGCAGTGCTAGACGGGAAAATGAGCAGTTCTTC. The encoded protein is CSARRENEQFF.

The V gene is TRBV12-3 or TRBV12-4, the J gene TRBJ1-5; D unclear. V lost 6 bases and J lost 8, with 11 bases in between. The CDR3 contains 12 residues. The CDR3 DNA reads TGTGCCAGCAGCCCTGGTAAGGAGCCCCAGCATTTT. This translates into CASSPGKEPQHF.

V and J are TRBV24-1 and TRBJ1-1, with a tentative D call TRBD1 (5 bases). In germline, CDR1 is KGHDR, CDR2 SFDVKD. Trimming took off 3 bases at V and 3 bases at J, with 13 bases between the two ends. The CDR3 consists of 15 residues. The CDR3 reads CATSDPRGGYTEAFF. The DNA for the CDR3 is TGTGCCACCAGTGATCCCCGTGGGGGGTACACTGAAGCTTTCTTT.

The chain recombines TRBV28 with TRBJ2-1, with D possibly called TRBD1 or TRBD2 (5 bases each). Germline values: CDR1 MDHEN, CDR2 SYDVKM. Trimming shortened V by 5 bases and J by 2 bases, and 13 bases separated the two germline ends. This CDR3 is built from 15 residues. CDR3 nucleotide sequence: TGTGCCAGCAGTCCCCCGAGGGGCGCCTACAATGAGCAGTTCTTC. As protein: CASSPPRGAYNEQFF.

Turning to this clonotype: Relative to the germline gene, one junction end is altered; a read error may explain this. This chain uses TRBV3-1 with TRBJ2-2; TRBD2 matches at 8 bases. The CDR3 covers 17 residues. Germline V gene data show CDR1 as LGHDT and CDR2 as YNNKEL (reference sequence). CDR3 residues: CASSPTTALPLSGGLFF. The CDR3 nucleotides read TGTGCCAGCAGCCCGACGACAGCTCTACCATTGAGCGGGGGGCTGTTTTTT.

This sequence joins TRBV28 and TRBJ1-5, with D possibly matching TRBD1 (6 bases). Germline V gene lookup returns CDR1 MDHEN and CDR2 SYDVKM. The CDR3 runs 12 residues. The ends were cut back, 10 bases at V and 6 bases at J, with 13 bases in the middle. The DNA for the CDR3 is TGTGCCACACAGGGAGCGGGTCAGCCCCAGCATTTT. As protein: CATQGAGQPQHF.

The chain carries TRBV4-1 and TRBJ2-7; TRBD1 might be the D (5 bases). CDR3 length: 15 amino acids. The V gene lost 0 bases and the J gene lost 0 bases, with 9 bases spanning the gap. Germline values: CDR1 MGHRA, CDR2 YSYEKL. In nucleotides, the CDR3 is TGCGCCAGCAGCCAAGAAAGGGGCAGCTCCTACGAGCAGTACGTC. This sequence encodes CASSQERGSSYEQYV.

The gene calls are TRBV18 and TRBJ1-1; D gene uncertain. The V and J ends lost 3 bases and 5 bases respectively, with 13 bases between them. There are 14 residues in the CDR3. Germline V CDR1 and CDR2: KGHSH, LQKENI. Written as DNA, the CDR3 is TGTGCCAGCTCACCGACGAACCTGGGGACTGAAGCTTTCTTT. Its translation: CASSPTNLGTEAFF.

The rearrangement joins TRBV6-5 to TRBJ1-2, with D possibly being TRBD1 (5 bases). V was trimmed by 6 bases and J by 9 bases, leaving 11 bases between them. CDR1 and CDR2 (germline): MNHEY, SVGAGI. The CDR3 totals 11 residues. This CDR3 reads CASRRDFSYTF. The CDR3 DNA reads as TGTGCCAGCAGACGGGACTTCAGCTACACCTTC.

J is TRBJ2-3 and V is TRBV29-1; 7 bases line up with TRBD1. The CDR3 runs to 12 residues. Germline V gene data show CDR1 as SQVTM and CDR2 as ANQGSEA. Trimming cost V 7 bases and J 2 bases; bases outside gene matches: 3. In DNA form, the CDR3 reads TGCAGCGAAACAGGGGACACAGATACGCAGTATTTT. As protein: CSETGDTDTQYF.

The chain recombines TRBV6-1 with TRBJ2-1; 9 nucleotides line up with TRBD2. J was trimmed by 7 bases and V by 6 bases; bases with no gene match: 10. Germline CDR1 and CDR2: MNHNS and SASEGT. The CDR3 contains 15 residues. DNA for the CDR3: TGTGCCAGCAGGGTAGCGGGGGCATGGGGAAATGAGCAGTTCTTC. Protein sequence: CASRVAGAWGNEQFF.

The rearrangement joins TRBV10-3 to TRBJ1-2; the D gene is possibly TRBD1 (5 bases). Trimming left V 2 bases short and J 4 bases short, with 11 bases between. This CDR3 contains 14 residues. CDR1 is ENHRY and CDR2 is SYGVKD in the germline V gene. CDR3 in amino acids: CAISEAGRGYGYTF. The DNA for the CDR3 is TGTGCCATCAGTGAGGCAGGGAGAGGCTATGGCTACACCTTC.

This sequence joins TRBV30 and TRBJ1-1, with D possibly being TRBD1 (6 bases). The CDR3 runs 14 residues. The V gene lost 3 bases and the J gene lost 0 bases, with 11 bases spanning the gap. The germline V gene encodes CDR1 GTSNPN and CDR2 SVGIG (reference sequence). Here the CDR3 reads CAWREGHMNTEAFF. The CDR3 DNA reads TGTGCCTGGAGAGAGGGACACATGAACACTGAAGCTTTCTTT.

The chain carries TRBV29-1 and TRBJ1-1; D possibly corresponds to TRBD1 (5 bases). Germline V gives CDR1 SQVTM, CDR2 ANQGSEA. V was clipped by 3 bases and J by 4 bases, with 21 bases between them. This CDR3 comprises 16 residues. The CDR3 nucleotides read TGCAGCGTTGAGATGTCAGGGATGAGGTGGGGCACTGAAGCTTTCTTT. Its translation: CSVEMSGMRWGTEAFF. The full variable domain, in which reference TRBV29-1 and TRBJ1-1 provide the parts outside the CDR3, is SAVISQKPSRDICQRGTSLTIQCQVDSQVTMMFWYRQQPGQSLTLIATANQGSEATYESGFVIDKFPISRPNLTFSTLTVSNMSPEDSSIYLCSVEMSGMRWGTEAFFGQGTRLTVV.

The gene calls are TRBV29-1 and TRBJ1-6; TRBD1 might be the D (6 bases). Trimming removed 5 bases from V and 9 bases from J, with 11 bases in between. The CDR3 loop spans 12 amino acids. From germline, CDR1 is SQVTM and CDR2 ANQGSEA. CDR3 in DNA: TGCAGCGTTCGGCAGGGGAGTTCACCCCTCCACTTT. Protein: CSVRQGSSPLHF.

The CDR3 region has the DNA TGTGCCAGCACTAGGACAGTCGGGAGAGGGACCCAGTACTTC. Its translation is CASTRTVGRGTQYF. The rearrangement links TRBV28 to TRBJ2-5; D assignment may be TRBD1 or TRBD2 (6 bases each). Between the trimmed V and J ends, which lost 7 bases and 7 bases, there was a span of 19 bases. The CDR3 has 14 amino acids. Per the germline V gene, CDR1 is MDHEN and CDR2 is SYDVKM.

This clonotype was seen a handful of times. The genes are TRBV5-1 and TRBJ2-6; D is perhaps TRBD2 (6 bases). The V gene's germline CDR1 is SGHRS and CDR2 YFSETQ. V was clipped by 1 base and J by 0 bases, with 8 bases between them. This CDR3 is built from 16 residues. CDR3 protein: CASSLSGVSGANVLTF. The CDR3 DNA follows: TGCGCCAGCAGCTTGTCGGGGGTCTCTGGGGCCAACGTCCTGACTTTC. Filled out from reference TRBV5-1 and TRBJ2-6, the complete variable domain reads KAGVTQTPRYLIKTRGQQVTLSCSPISGHRSVSWYQQTPGQGLQFLFEYFSETQRNKGNFPGRFSGRQFSNSRSEMNVSTLELGDSALYLCASSLSGVSGANVLTFGAGSRLTVL.

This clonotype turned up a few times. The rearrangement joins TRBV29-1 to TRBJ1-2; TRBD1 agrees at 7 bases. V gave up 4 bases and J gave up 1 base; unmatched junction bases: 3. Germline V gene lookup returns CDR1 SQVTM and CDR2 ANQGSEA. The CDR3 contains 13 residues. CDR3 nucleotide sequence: TGCAGCGTTGGGACAGGTGGTAACTATGGCTACACCTTC. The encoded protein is CSVGTGGNYGYTF.

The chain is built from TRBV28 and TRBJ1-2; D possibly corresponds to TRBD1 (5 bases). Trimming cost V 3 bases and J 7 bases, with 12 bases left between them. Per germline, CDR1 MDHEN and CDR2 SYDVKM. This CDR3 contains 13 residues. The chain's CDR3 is CASSFQGTPGYTF. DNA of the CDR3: TGTGCCAGCAGTTTTCAAGGGACCCCTGGCTACACCTTC.

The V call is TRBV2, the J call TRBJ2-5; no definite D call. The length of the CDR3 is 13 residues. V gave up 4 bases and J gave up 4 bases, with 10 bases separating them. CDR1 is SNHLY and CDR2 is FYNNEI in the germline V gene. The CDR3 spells CASSGGRTETQYF. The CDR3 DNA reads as TGTGCCAGCAGTGGAGGCAGGACAGAGACCCAGTACTTC.